These 14 T cell receptor beta chains originate from one sample sequenced in a study of response to subunit inactivated influenza vaccine. MiXCR, run by TCRdb on the RT-PCR reads, gives a single entry per CDR3 protein. The data hold over 400,000 distinct CDR3 sequences, with about a tenth observed a single time. Sequencing was performed on PBMCs from blood, taken more than 35 days after vaccination. These TCRs come from a man aged 50 or older who received an inactivated influenza vaccine.

This chain uses TRBV20-1 with TRBJ2-5, with D unclear. CDR1 and CDR2 from the germline V gene are DFQATT and SNEGSKA (reference sequence). CDR3 size: 13 residues. Deletions cut 0 bases from V and 7 bases from J, with 12 bases between. The CDR3 DNA is TGCAGTGCTAGAGATTCCGGGTCGGTGACCCAGTACTTC. Protein: CSARDSGSVTQYF.

The chain uses TRBV11-2 and TRBJ2-5; 12 bases are shared with TRBD2. Germline V gives CDR1 SGHAT, CDR2 FQNNGV. The V segment lost 5 bases and the J segment 5 bases; nucleotides outside the gene matches: 3. The CDR3 contains 14 residues. The DNA for the CDR3 is TGTGCCAGCAGCGTCGGGACTAGCGGGGAGACCCAGTACTTC. This sequence encodes CASSVGTSGETQYF.

This clonotype was detected only a few times. The chain joins TRBV15 to TRBJ2-7; TRBD2 agrees at 11 bases. Germline V gene lookup returns CDR1 LNHNV and CDR2 YYDKDF (reference sequence). There are 16 residues in the CDR3. The V gene end was trimmed by 6 bases and the J gene end by 1 base; junction bases not matched to a gene: 8. CDR3 in amino acids: CATRASGGTRSYEQYF. The CDR3 region has the DNA TGTGCCACCAGGGCTAGCGGGGGGACAAGGTCCTACGAGCAGTACTTC.

This chain joins TRBV7-2 and TRBJ2-7; 9 positions agree with TRBD2. Germline V gives CDR1 SGHTA, CDR2 FQGNSA. V shed 1 base, J shed 3 bases, and the junction held 7 bases outside the gene matches. This CDR3 contains 16 residues. The CDR3 DNA reads TGTGCCAGCAGCTTAGTAAGCCTAGCGGGGCGCTACGAGCAGTACTTC. Translating it yields CASSLVSLAGRYEQYF.

This chain connects TRBV5-4 to TRBJ1-4, with D tentatively TRBD1 (5 bases). V was trimmed by 4 bases and J by 10 bases, leaving 17 bases between them. The CDR3 runs to 14 residues. The germline CDR1 and CDR2 sequences are SGHNT and YYREEE (reference sequence). CDR3 sequence (DNA): TGTGCCAGCAGCCTGCCCGCGGGTGGGGGAAAACTGTTTTTT. It translates to CASSLPAGGGKLFF.

Ten or more counts support this clonotype. The chain has TRBV11-2 and TRBJ2-7; the D gene is possibly TRBD1 (5 bases). V lost 2 bases and J lost 2, with 16 bases in between. The CDR3 runs 16 residues. CDR1 and CDR2 (germline): SGHAT, FQNNGV. In DNA, the CDR3 is TGTGCCAGCAGCTTACTCCACAGGCCCCCCACCTACGAGCAGTACTTC. This translates into CASSLLHRPPTYEQYF.

This clonotype was picked up a small number of times. CDR3 sequence reads: CASSQRSGSSGNTIYF. The CDR3 nucleotides are TGCGCCAGCAGCCAAAGGTCAGGGAGCTCTGGAAACACCATATATTTT. The chain uses TRBV4-1 and TRBJ1-3; perhaps TRBD1 as D (5 bases). CDR3 length equals 16 residues. V was trimmed by 2 bases and J by 0 bases, leaving 11 bases between them. Germline CDR1 and CDR2: MGHRA and YSYEKL.

The rearrangement links TRBV20-1 to TRBJ2-7; D perhaps matches TRBD1 (6 bases). Between the trimmed V and J ends, which lost 5 bases and 5 bases, there was a span of 16 bases. CDR3 size: 13 residues. CDR1 is DFQATT and CDR2 is SNEGSKA in the germline V gene (reference sequence). The CDR3, as DNA: TGCAGTGCTGAGACAGGAGTTGGCGACGAGCAGTACTTC. This encodes CSAETGVGDEQYF.

This clonotype was counted a few times. V usage is TRBV7-9 and J usage is TRBJ2-2; no clear D gene. This CDR3 spans 13 amino acids. Trimming shortened V by 5 bases and J by 3 bases, and 7 bases separated the two germline ends. Germline V CDR1 and CDR2: SEHNR, FQNEAQ (reference sequence). CDR3 coding DNA: TGTGCCAGCAGCGGTATTTACACCGGGGAGCTGTTTTTT. Residues: CASSGIYTGELFF.

This clonotype has more than one count but fewer than ten. CDR3 sequence (DNA): TGTGCCAGCTCACCAGGGCCCCAAACGCCCCAGCATTTT. Translating gives CASSPGPQTPQHF. The chain couples TRBV18 to TRBJ1-5; D ambiguous. CDR1 KGHSH and CDR2 LQKENI come from the germline V gene. The CDR3 spans 13 residues. Trimming pared 2 bases from V and 9 bases from J, leaving 11 bases between.

V and J are TRBV4-2 and TRBJ2-1, with a tentative D call TRBD1 (5 bases). Germline V gives CDR1 LGHNA, CDR2 YNFKEQ. V was pared by 4 bases and J by 4 bases, with 14 bases between. The CDR3 is 15 amino acids. The CDR3 DNA reads TGTGCCAGCAGCCCTACTGGACACGTATACAATGAGCAGTTCTTC. Translating gives CASSPTGHVYNEQFF.

This clonotype was observed a few times. CDR3: CAISESQGLDTSRSINEQFF. In nucleotides, the CDR3 is TGTGCCATCAGTGAAAGCCAGGGACTAGATACCTCCCGCAGTATCAATGAGCAGTTCTTC. V and J are TRBV10-3 and TRBJ2-1, with 8 bases that match TRBD2. There are 20 residues in the CDR3. Per the germline V gene, CDR1 is ENHRY and CDR2 is SYGVKD. V shed 3 bases and J 6 bases; nucleotides not matched to a gene: 22.

This clonotype occurred many times. The genes are TRBV12-3 or TRBV12-4 and TRBJ2-7; D gene ambiguous. The CDR3 has 11 amino acids. With 1 base removed from V and 7 bases from J, the gap between germline ends came to 5 bases. CDR3 residues: CASSLGREQYF. In nucleotides, the CDR3 is TGTGCCAGCAGTTTAGGCAGGGAGCAGTACTTC.

This clonotype has more than one count but fewer than ten. This sequence joins TRBV7-9 and TRBJ2-5; D is uncertain. Germline V lookup: CDR1 SEHNR, CDR2 FQNEAQ (reference sequence). With 3 bases removed from V and 2 bases from J, the gap between germline ends came to 10 bases. CDR3 length: 14 residues. The CDR3 DNA reads TGTGCCAGCAGCTTTGGGCAATTACAAGAGACCCAGTACTTC. Its protein product is CASSFGQLQETQYF.